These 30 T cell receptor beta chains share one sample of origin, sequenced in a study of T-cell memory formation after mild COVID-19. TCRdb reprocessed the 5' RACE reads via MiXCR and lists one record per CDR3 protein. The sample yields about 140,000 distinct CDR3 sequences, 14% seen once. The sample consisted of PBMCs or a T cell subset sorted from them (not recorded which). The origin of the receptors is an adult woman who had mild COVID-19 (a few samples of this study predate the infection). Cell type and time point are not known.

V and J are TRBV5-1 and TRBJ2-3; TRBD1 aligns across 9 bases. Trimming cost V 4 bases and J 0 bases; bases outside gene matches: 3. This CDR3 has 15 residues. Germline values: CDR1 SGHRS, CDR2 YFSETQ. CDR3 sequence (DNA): TGCGCCAGCAGCACGGGACAGGGTAGCACAGATACGCAGTATTTT. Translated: CASSTGQGSTDTQYF. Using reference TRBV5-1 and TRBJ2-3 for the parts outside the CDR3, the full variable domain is KAGVTQTPRYLIKTRGQQVTLSCSPISGHRSVSWYQQTPGQGLQFLFEYFSETQRNKGNFPGRFSGRQFSNSRSEMNVSTLELGDSALYLCASSTGQGSTDTQYFGPGTRLTVL.

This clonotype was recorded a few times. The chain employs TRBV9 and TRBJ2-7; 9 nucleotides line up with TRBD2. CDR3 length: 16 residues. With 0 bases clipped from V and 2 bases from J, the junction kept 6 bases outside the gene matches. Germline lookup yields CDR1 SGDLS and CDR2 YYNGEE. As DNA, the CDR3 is TGTGCCAGCAGCGTAGAACGGGCTAGCGGGACCTACGAGCAGTACTTC. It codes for CASSVERASGTYEQYF.

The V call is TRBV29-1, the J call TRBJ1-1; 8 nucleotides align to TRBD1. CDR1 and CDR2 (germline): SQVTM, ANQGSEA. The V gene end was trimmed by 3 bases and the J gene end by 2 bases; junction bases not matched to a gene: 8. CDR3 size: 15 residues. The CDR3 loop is CSVDPPGQDNTEAFF. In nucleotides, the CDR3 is TGCAGCGTTGACCCTCCGGGACAGGACAACACTGAAGCTTTCTTT.

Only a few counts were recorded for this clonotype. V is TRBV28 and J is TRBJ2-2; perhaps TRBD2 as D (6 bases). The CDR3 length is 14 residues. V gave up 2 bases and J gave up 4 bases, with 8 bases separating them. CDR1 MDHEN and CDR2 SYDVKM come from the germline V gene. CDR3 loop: CASSLALATGELFF. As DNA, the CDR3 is TGTGCCAGCAGTTTAGCACTAGCCACCGGGGAGCTGTTTTTT.

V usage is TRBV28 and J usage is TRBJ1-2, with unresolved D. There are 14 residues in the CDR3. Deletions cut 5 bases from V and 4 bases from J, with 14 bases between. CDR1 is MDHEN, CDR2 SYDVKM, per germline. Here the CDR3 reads CASSPTESVYGYTF. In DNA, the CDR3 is TGTGCCAGCAGTCCTACAGAGAGCGTCTATGGCTACACCTTC.

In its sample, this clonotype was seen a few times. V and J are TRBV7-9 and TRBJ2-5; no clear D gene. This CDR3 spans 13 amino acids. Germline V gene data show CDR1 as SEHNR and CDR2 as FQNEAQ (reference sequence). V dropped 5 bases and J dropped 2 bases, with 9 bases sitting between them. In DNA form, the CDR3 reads TGTGCCAGCAGCCCCCCGAGGCAAGAGACCCAGTACTTC. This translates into CASSPPRQETQYF.

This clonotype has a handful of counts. The CDR3 is CASSMGLAGASYNEQFF. DNA for the CDR3: TGTGCCAGTAGTATGGGGTTAGCGGGGGCCTCCTACAATGAGCAGTTCTTC. The chain carries TRBV19 and TRBJ2-1; 9 bases line up with TRBD2. Germline V gives CDR1 LNHDA, CDR2 SQIVND (reference sequence). This CDR3 region has 17 residues. Trimming at V came to 3 bases and at J to 0 bases, leaving 6 bases not matched to a gene.

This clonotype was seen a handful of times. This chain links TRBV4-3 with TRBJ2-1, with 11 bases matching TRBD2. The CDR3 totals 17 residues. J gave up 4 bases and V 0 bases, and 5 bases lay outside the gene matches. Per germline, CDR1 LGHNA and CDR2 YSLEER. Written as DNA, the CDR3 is TGCGCCAGCAGCCAAGATTGGTCTAGCGGGAGGTACAATGAGCAGTTCTTC. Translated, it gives CASSQDWSSGRYNEQFF.

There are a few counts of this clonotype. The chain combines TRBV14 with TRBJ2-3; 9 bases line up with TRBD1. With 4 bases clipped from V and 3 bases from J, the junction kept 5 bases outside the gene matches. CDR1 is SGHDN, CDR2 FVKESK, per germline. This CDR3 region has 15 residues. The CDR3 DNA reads TGTGCCAGCAGCCGAGGGGACAGGGCAACAGATACGCAGTATTTT. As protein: CASSRGDRATDTQYF.

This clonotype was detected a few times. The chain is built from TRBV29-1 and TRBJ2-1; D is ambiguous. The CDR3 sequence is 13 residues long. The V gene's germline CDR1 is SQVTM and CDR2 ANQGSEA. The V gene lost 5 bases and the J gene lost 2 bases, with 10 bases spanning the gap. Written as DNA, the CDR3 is TGCAGCGTTTTCAGCAGTACCTACAATGAGCAGTTCTTC. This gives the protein CSVFSSTYNEQFF.

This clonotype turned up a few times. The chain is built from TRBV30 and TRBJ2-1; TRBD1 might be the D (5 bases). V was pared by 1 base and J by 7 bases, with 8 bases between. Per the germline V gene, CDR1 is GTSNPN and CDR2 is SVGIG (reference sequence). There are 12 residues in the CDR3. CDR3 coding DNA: TGTGCCTGGAGTGGGGGCTTGAATGAGCAGTTCTTC. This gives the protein CAWSGGLNEQFF.

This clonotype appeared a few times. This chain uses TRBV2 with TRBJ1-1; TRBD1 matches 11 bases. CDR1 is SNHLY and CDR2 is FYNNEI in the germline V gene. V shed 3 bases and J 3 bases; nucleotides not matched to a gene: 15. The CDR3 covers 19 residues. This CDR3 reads CASSDLYSGTGGMDTEAFF. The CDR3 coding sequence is TGTGCCAGCAGTGACTTATACTCCGGGACAGGGGGTATGGACACTGAAGCTTTCTTT.

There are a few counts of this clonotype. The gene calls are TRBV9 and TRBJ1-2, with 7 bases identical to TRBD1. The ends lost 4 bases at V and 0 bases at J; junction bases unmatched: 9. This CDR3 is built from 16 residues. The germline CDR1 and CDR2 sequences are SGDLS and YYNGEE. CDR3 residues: CASSISRQGPNYGYTF. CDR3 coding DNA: TGTGCCAGCAGCATCTCGCGACAGGGACCTAACTATGGCTACACCTTC.

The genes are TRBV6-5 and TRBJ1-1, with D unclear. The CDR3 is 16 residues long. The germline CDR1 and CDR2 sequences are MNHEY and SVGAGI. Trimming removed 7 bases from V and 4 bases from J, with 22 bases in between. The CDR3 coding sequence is TGTGCCAGCAAACAAGGGTCGCCTGCGATGGCCACTGAAGCTTTCTTT. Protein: CASKQGSPAMATEAFF.

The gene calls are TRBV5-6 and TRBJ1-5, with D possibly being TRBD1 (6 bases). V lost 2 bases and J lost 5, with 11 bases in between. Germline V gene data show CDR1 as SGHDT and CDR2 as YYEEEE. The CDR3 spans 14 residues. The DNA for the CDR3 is TGTGCCAGCAGCTTCTTAGGGGGTGATCAGCCCCAGCATTTT. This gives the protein CASSFLGGDQPQHF.

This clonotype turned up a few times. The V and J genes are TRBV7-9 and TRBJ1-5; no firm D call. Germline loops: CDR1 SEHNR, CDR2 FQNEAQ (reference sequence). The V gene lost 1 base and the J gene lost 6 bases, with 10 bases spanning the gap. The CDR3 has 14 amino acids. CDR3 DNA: TGTGCCAGCAGCTTAGGTTGGGATGGTCAGCCCCAGCATTTT. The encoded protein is CASSLGWDGQPQHF.

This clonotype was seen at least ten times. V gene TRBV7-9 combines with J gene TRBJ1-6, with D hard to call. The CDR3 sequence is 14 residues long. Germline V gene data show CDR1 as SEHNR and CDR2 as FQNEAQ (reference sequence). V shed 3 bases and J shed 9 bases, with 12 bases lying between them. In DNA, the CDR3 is TGTGCCAGCAGCTTGGTAACGGGGTCTTCACCCCTCCACTTT. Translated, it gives CASSLVTGSSPLHF.

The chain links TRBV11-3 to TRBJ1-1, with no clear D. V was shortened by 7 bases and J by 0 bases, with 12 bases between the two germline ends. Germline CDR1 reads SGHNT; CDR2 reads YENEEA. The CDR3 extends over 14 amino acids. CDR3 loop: CASTGGHMNTEAFF. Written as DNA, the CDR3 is TGTGCCAGCACGGGAGGGCACATGAACACTGAAGCTTTCTTT.

For the CDR3, the DNA is TGTGCCACCGAGACTGCGGGAGGGCCGTGGGGGGTCGATACGCAGTATTTT. This sequence encodes CATETAGGPWGVDTQYF. V gene TRBV11-2 combines with J gene TRBJ2-3; 9 bases map to TRBD2. V gave up 10 bases and J gave up 6 bases; unmatched junction bases: 20. Germline CDR1 and CDR2: SGHAT and FQNNGV. The CDR3 runs 17 residues.

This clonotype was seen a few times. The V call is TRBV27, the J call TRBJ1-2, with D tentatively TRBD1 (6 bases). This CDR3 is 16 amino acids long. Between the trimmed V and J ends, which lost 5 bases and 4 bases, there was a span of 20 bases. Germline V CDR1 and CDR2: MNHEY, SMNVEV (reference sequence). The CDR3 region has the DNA TGTGCCAGCAGTGCACCAGGGGAGGCCTTTTTCTATGGCTACACCTTC. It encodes CASSAPGEAFFYGYTF.

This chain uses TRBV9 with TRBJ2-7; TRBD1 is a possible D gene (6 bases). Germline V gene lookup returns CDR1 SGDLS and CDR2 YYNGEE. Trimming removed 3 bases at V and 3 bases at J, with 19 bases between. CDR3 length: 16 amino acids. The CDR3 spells CASSATGTPTLYEQYF. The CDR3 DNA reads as TGTGCCAGCAGCGCGACCGGGACACCCACTCTCTACGAGCAGTACTTC.

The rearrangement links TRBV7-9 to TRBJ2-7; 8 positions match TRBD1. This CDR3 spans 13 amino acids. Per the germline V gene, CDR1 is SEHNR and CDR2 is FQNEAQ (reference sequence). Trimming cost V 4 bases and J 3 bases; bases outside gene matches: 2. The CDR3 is CASSSGQDYEQYF. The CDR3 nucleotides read TGTGCCAGCAGCTCGGGACAGGACTACGAGCAGTACTTC.

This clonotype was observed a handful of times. For the CDR3, the DNA is TGTGCCAGCAGGACTGGACTGTCGCTCGACGCGGCCGCCTACGAGCAGTACTTC. This translates into CASRTGLSLDAAAYEQYF. J is TRBJ2-7 and V is TRBV6-2 or TRBV6-3; weak D call: TRBD2 (5 bases). V was trimmed by 6 bases and J by 2 bases, leaving 26 bases between them. The germline gives CDR1 MNHEY, CDR2 SVGEGT. This CDR3 has 18 amino acids.

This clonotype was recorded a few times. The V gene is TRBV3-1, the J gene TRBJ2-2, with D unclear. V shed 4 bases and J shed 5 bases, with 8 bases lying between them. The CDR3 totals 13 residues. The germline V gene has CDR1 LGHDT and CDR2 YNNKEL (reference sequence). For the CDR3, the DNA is TGTGCCAGCAGCCCCTGGGAAACCGGGGAGCTGTTTTTT. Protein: CASSPWETGELFF.

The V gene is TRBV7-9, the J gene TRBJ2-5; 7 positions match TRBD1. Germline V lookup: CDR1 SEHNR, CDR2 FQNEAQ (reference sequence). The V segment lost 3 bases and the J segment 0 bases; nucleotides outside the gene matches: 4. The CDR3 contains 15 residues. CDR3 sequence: CASSFGDSDQETQYF. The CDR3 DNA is TGTGCCAGCAGCTTCGGGGACAGCGACCAAGAGACCCAGTACTTC.

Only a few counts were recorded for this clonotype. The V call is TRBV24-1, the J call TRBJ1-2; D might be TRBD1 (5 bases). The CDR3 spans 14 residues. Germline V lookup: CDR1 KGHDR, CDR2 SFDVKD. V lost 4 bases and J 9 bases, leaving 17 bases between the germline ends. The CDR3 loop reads CATSDLDTPWSYTF. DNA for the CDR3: TGTGCCACCAGTGACCTGGACACCCCCTGGAGCTACACCTTC.

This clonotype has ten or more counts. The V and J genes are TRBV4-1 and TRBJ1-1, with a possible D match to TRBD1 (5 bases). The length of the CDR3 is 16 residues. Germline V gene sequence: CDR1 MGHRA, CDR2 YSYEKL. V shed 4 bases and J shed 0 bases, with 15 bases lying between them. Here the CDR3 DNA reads TGCGCCAGCAGCCCGCCTTTGACAGAGGTGAACACTGAAGCTTTCTTT. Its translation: CASSPPLTEVNTEAFF.

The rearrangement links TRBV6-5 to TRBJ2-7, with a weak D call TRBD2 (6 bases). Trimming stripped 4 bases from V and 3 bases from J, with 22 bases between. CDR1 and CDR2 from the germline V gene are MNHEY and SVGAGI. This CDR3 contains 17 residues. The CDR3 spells CASSSGGTLTKDYEQYF. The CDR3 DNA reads TGTGCCAGCAGTTCGGGCGGGACTCTCACTAAAGACTACGAGCAGTACTTC.

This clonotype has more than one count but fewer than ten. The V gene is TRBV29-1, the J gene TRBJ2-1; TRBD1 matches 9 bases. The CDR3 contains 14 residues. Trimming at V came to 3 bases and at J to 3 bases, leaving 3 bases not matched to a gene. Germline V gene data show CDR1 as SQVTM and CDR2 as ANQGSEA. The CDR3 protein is CSVEDRGYYNEQFF. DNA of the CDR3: TGCAGCGTTGAGGACAGGGGCTACTACAATGAGCAGTTCTTC.

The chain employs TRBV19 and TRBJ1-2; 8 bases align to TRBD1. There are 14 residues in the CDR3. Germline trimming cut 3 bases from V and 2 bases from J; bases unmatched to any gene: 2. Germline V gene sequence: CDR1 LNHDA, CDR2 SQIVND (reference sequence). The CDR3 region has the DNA TGTGCCAGTAGTATTCAGGGGGCCAACTATGGCTACACCTTC. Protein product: CASSIQGANYGYTF.